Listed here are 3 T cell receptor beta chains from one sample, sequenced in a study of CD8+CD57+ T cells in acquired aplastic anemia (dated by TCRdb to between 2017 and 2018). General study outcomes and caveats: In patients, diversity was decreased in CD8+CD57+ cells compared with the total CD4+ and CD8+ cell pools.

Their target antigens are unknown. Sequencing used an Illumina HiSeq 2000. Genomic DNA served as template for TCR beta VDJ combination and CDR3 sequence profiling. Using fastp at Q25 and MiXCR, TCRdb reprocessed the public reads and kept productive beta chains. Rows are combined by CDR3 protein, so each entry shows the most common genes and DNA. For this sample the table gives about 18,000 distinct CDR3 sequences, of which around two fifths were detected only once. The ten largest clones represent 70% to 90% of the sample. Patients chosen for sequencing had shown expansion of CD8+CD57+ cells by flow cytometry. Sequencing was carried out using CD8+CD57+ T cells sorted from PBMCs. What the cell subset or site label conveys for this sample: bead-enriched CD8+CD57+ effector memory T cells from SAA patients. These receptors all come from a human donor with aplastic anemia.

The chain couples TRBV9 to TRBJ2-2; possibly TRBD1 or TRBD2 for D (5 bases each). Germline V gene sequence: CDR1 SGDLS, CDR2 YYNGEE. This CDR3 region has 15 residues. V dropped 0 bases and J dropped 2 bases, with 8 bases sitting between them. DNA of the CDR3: TGTGCCAGCAGCGTAGCGGGGCCAAACACCGGGGAGCTGTTTTTT. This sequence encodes CASSVAGPNTGELFF.

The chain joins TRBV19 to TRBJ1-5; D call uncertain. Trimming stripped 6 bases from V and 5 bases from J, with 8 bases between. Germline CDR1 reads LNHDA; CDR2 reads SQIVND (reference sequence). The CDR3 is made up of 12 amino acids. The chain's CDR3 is CASSLDHQPQHF. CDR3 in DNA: TGTGCCAGTAGCTTAGATCATCAGCCCCAGCATTTT.

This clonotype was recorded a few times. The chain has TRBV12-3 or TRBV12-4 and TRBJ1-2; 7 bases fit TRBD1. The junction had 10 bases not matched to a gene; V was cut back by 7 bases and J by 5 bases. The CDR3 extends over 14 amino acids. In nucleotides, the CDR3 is TGTGCCAGCACCCGGGACAGAATTATTTATGGCTACACCTTC. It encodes CASTRDRIIYGYTF.